This note documents a single TCR beta chain sequence. The target antigen is unknown. The sample belongs to a study of cytomegalovirus exposure and HLA in healthy donors. In the study overall: There were around 100 million unique TCR beta sequences, drawn from about 180 million T cells, in an earlier analysis. Overall study results and limits: Per published reports, the classifier diagnosed cytomegalovirus status with high specificity and sensitivity. Researchers reportedly found TCR beta sequences accurately predicted most subjects' HLA-A and HLA-B alleles. Later analysis demonstrated an association between a missense DCLRE1C variant and TCR beta V- and J-gene trimming.

13 Jbeta primers and 60 Vbeta primers were used for the PCR. Assay: immunoSEQ multiplex PCR; the TCRdb copy retains only in-frame clones and omits some. The table lists about 120,000 clones, 70% to 80% of them singletons. Losses at the gene ends were 8 bases for V and 4 bases for J; bases not matched to a gene: 9. Per the germline V gene, CDR1 is LGHNA and CDR2 is YNFKEQ. This CDR3 is built from 15 residues. The receptor was isolated from a man in his late teens or twenties in good health and CMV-seronegative. The chain couples TRBV4-2 to TRBJ1-5, with TRBD1 matching 9 bases. The specimen sequenced was PBMCs. The CDR3 region has the DNA TGTGCCAGCTCACAGGGGGCTGCCGGGAATCAGCCCCAGCATTTT. It yields the protein CASSQGAAGNQPQHF.